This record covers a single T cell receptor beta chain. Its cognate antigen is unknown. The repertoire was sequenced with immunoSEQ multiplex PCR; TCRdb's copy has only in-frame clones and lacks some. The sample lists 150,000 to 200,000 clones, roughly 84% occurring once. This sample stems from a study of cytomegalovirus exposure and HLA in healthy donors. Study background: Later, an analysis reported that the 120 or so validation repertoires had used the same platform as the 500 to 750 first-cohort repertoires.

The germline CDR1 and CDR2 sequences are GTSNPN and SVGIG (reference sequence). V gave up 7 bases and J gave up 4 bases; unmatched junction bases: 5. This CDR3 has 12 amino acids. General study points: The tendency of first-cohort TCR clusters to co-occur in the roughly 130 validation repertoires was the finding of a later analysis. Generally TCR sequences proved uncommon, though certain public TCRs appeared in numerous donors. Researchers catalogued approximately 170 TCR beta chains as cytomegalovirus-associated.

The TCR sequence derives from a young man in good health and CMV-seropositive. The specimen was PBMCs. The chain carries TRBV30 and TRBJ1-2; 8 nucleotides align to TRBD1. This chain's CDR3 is CASDRAAYGYTF. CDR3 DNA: TGTGCCTCGGACAGGGCGGCCTATGGCTACACCTTC.